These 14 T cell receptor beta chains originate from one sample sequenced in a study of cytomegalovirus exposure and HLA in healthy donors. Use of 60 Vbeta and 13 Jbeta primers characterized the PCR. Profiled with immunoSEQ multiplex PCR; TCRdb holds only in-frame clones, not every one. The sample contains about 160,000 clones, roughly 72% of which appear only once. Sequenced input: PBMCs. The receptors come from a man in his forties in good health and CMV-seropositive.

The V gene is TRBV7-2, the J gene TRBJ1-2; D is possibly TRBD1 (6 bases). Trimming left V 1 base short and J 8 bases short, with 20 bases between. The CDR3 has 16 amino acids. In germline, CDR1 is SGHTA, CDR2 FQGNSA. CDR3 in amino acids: CASSLGGARGQGGYTF. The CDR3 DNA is TGTGCCAGCAGCTTAGGTGGGGCGAGGGGACAAGGCGGCTACACCTTC. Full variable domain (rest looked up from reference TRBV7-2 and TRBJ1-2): GAGVSQSPSNKVTEKGKDVELRCDPISGHTALYWYRQSLGQGLEFLIYFQGNSAPDKSGLPSDRFSAERTGGSVSTLTIQRTQQEDSAVYLCASSLGGARGQGGYTFGSGTRLTVV.

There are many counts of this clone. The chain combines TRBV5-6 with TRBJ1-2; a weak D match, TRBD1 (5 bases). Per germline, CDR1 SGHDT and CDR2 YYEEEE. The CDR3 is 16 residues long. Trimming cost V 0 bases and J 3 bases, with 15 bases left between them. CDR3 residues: CASSLVVGGAYYGYTF. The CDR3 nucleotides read TGTGCCAGCAGCTTGGTTGTTGGCGGGGCCTACTATGGCTACACCTTC.

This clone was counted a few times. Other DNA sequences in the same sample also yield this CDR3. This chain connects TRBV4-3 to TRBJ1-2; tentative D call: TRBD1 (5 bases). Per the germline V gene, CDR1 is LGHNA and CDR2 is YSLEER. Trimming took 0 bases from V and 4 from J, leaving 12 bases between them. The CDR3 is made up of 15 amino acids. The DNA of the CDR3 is TGCGCCAGCAGCCAAGATCGGTCCAGGGTCTATGGCTACACCTTC. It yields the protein CASSQDRSRVYGYTF.

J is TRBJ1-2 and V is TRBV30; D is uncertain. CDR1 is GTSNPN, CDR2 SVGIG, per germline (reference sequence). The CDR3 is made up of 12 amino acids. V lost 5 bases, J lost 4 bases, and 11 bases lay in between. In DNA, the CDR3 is TGTGCCTGGGGCAGGATTTCCTATGGCTACACCTTC. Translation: CAWGRISYGYTF.

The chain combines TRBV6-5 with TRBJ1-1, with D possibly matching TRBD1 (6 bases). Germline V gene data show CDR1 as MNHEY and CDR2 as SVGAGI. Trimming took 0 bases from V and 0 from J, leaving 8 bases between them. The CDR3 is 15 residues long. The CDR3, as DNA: TGTGCCAGCAGTTACTCAGGGGGGGTGAACACTGAAGCTTTCTTT. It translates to CASSYSGGVNTEAFF.

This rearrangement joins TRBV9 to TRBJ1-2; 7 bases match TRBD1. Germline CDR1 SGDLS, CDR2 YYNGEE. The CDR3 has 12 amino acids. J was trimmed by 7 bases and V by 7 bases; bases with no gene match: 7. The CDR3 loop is CASGTDRVGYTF. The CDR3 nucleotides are TGTGCCAGCGGTACTGACAGGGTTGGCTACACCTTC.

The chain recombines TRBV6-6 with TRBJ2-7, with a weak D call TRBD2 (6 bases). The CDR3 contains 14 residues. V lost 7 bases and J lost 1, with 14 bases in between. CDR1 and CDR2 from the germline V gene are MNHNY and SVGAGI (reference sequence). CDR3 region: CASTAGGPSYEQYF. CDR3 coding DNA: TGTGCCAGCACCGCCGGGGGACCATCCTACGAGCAGTACTTC.

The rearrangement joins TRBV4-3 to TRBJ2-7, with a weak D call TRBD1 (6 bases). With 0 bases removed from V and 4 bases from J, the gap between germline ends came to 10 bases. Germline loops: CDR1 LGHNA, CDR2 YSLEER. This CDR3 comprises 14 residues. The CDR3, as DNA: TGCGCCAGCAGCCAAGATGACAGGCAATACGAGCAGTACTTC. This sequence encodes CASSQDDRQYEQYF.

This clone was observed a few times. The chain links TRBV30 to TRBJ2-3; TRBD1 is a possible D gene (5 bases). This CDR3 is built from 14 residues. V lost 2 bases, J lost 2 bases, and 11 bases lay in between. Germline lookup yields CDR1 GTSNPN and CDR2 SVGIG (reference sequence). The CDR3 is CAWSRKGSTDTQYF. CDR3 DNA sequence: TGTGCCTGGAGTAGAAAGGGGTCCACAGATACGCAGTATTTT.

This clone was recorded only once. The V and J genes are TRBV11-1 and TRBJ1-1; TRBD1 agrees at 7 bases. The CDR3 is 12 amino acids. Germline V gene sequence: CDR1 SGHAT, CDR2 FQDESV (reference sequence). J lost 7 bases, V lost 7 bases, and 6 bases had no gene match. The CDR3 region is CASNDYRGEAFF. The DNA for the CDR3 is TGTGCCAGCAACGATTACAGGGGTGAAGCTTTCTTT.

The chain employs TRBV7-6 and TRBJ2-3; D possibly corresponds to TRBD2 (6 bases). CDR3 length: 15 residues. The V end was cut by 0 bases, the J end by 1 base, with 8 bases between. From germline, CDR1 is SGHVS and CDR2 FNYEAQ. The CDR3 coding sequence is TGTGCCAGCAGCTTAGCGCCGGGGGGCACAGATACGCAGTATTTT. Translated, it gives CASSLAPGGTDTQYF.

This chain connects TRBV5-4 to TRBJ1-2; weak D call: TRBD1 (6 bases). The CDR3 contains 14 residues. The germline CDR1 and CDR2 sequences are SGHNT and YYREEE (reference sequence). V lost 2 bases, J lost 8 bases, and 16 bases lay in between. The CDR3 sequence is CASSLQGVLGGYTF. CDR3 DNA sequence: TGTGCCAGCAGCTTACAGGGTGTTTTGGGCGGCTACACCTTC.

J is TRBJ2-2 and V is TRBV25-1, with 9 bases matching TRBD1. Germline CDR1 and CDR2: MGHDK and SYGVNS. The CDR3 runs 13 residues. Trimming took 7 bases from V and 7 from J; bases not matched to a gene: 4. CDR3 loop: CASTGQGYGELFF. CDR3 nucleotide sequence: TGTGCCAGCACGGGACAGGGATACGGGGAGCTGTTTTTT.

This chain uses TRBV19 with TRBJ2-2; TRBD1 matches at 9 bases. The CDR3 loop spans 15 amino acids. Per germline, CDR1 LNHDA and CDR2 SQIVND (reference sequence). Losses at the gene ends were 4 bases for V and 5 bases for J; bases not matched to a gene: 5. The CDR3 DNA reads TGTGCCAGTAGTAGCAGACAGGGGGGGACCGGGGAGCTGTTTTTT. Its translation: CASSSRQGGTGELFF.